These 5 T cell receptor beta chains came from one sample sequenced in a study of blood T cell repertoires in COVID-19. Profiled with immunoSEQ multiplex PCR; TCRdb holds only in-frame clones, not every one. This sample has around 230,000 clones, with roughly 83% found just once. The specimen was peripheral blood. The source is a woman in her sixties or seventies with active or convalescent COVID-19.

V gene TRBV10-3 combines with J gene TRBJ1-2; D remains ambiguous. V dropped 0 bases and J dropped 1 base, with 12 bases sitting between them. Per the germline V gene, CDR1 is ENHRY and CDR2 is SYGVKD. This CDR3 comprises 16 residues. The CDR3 DNA sequence: TGTGCCATCAGTGAGTCTGTCGGTCGGGGTAACTATGGCTACACCTTC. It is translated as CAISESVGRGNYGYTF.

The rearrangement uses TRBV27 and TRBJ2-5, with 8 bases identical to TRBD1. The CDR3 runs 15 residues. J lost 5 bases, V lost 2 bases, and 7 bases had no gene match. CDR1 is MNHEY, CDR2 SMNVEV, per germline (reference sequence). DNA for the CDR3: TGTGCCAGCAGTTTAAGGGACAGGATAACTGAGACCCAGTACTTC. Protein product: CASSLRDRITETQYF.

The gene calls are TRBV3-1 (or the pseudogene TRBV3-2) and TRBJ2-1, with TRBD1 identical over 7 bases. CDR1 is LGHDT, CDR2 YNNKEL, per germline (reference sequence). The CDR3 runs to 14 residues. V was pared by 6 bases and J by 3 bases, with 5 bases of the junction left unmatched. CDR3 sequence (DNA): TGTGCCAGCAGACGGGACAGTAACTACAATGAGCAGTTCTTC. Amino acid sequence: CASRRDSNYNEQFF.

To note about this clone: This sample includes further DNA sequences coding for the same CDR3. The V gene is TRBV9, the J gene TRBJ2-7; D perhaps matches TRBD2 (5 bases). The CDR3 loop spans 14 amino acids. Trimming pared 0 bases from V and 2 bases from J, leaving 9 bases between. Germline CDR1 is SGDLS and CDR2 is YYNGEE. CDR3 sequence reads: CASSVEAEPYEQYF. CDR3 in DNA: TGTGCCAGCAGCGTAGAAGCGGAACCCTACGAGCAGTACTTC.

The chain recombines TRBV5-1 with TRBJ2-5; maybe TRBD2 (5 bases). The CDR3 totals 13 residues. Trimming removed 4 bases at V and 5 bases at J, with 12 bases between. Germline values: CDR1 SGHRS, CDR2 YFSETQ. The CDR3 bases are TGCGCCAGCAGCGGTGGGCCGGGGGAGACCCAGTACTTC. Its protein product is CASSGGPGETQYF.